This is a list of T cell receptor beta chains from one sample in a study of T cells after yellow fever vaccination. A single record per CDR3 protein comes from TCRdb applying MiXCR to the 5' RACE reads. Of 120,000 or so distinct CDR3 sequences in the sample, approximately 16% were seen once. This specimen was CD8+ T cells sorted from PBMCs, taken 5 days after the yellow fever booster vaccination. The receptors originated from a young man who received the YFV17D yellow fever vaccine. Both conserved end residues are part of each CDR3. The D gene is left open where the match is weak. Size tells how often a clone was seen (once, few, many) or the class of an expanded clone, and some rows leave it out.

CDR3 protein: CASSDERGNEQFF
CDR3 DNA: TGCGCCAGCAGTGACGAGCGGGGCAATGAGCAGTTCTTC
D gene: TRBD2
V gene: TRBV10-2
clone size: few
J gene: TRBJ2-1

CDR3 protein: CASSQVSGADYGYTF
CDR3 DNA: TGCGCCAGCAGCCAAGTCTCCGGCGCGGACTATGGCTACACCTTC
D gene: NA
V gene: TRBV4-3
clone size: few
J gene: TRBJ1-2

CDR3 protein: CATSRARAGTEAFF
CDR3 DNA: TGTGCCACCAGCAGAGCCCGGGCGGGGACTGAAGCTTTCTTT
D gene: NA
V gene: TRBV15
clone size: few
J gene: TRBJ1-1

CDR3 protein: CASSPASNSYNEQFF
CDR3 DNA: TGTGCCAGCAGCCCAGCCTCTAACTCCTACAATGAGCAGTTCTTC
D gene: NA
V gene: TRBV12-3/TRBV12-4
clone size: NA
J gene: TRBJ2-1

CDR3 protein: CASSLAAGQTTGELFF
CDR3 DNA: TGTGCCAGCAGCTTAGCGGCCGGACAGACCACCGGGGAGCTGTTTTTT
D gene: NA
V gene: TRBV7-6
clone size: NA
J gene: TRBJ2-2

CDR3 protein: CASSLAGTGAYTDTQYF
CDR3 DNA: TGTGCCAGCAGCTTAGCCGGGACAGGAGCCTACACAGATACGCAGTATTTT
D gene: TRBD1
V gene: TRBV7-9
clone size: NA
J gene: TRBJ2-3

CDR3 protein: CAWSTGGLSYGYTF
CDR3 DNA: TGTGCCTGGAGCACCGGCGGATTAAGCTATGGCTACACCTTC
D gene: NA
V gene: TRBV30
clone size: NA
J gene: TRBJ1-2

CDR3 protein: CASSPYGGASYNEQFF
CDR3 DNA: TGTGCCAGCAGCCCCTATGGCGGGGCCTCCTACAATGAGCAGTTCTTC
D gene: NA
V gene: TRBV6-5
clone size: many
J gene: TRBJ2-1

CDR3 protein: CASSSLSGGPNTGELFF
CDR3 DNA: TGTGCCAGCAGCTCACTTAGCGGGGGGCCTAACACCGGGGAGCTGTTTTTT
D gene: TRBD2
V gene: TRBV11-2
clone size: few
J gene: TRBJ2-2

CDR3 protein: CATSRDQGKGNTGELFF
CDR3 DNA: TGTGCCACCAGCAGAGATCAGGGAAAGGGGAACACCGGGGAGCTGTTTTTT
D gene: NA
V gene: TRBV15
clone size: NA
J gene: TRBJ2-2

CDR3 protein: CASSQDVSGYGYTF
CDR3 DNA: TGCGCCAGCAGCCAAGATGTTTCGGGTTATGGCTACACCTTC
D gene: NA
V gene: TRBV4-1
clone size: few
J gene: TRBJ1-2

CDR3 protein: CAISEPQAGDTEAFF
CDR3 DNA: TGTGCCATCAGTGAGCCCCAGGCAGGGGACACTGAAGCTTTCTTT
D gene: NA
V gene: TRBV10-3
clone size: NA
J gene: TRBJ1-1

CDR3 protein: CASSSTTLAGGPSTDTQYF
CDR3 DNA: TGTGCCAGCAGCTCGACAACCCTAGCGGGGGGCCCTAGCACAGATACGCAGTATTTT
D gene: TRBD2
V gene: TRBV7-9
clone size: NA
J gene: TRBJ2-3